Shown below are 14 T cell receptor beta chains from a single sample sequenced in a study of blood T cell repertoires in COVID-19 (dated by TCRdb to 2020 to 2022). Library construction relied on the immunoSEQ multiplex PCR assay. TCRdb holds this immuneACCESS table with in-frame rearrangements only. Some clones are missing; in checked studies, unresolved V genes explain under half, and the rest has no known cause. This sample has about 140,000 clones in its table, and about nine tenths of those were observed once. 9.5% to 11% of the sample belongs to the ten largest clones. The sample taken for sequencing was peripheral blood. Receptors were obtained from a woman older than 75 with acute or convalescent COVID-19.

The chain carries TRBV6-5 and TRBJ1-1; 10 bases are shared with TRBD1. The germline V gene encodes CDR1 MNHEY and CDR2 SVGAGI. V dropped 5 bases and J dropped 1; count of bases not matched to a gene: 4. The CDR3 has 15 amino acids. CDR3: CASSPGTGANTEAFF. Here the CDR3 DNA reads TGTGCCAGCAGTCCCGGGACAGGGGCGAACACTGAAGCTTTCTTT.

The chain carries TRBV11-2 and TRBJ1-4, with no clear D. Germline-derived CDR1 and CDR2 are SGHAT and FQNNGV. The V gene lost 0 bases and the J gene lost 12 bases, with 17 bases spanning the gap. The CDR3 is 15 amino acids. This CDR3 is CASSLDPAALAELFF. CDR3 in DNA: TGTGCCAGCAGCTTAGATCCGGCAGCCCTGGCGGAACTGTTTTTT.

The chain joins TRBV7-8 to TRBJ1-6; 8 bases match TRBD1. Trimming cost V 1 base and J 8 bases; bases outside gene matches: 7. The CDR3 extends over 16 amino acids. CDR1 and CDR2 (germline): SGHVS, FQNEAQ. Here the CDR3 reads CASSLGVAGGYSPLHF. In DNA form, the CDR3 reads TGTGCCAGCAGCTTAGGGGTTGCAGGGGGCTATTCACCCCTCCACTTT.

The rearrangement uses TRBV3-1 (or the pseudogene TRBV3-2) and TRBJ2-7; the D gene is possibly TRBD2 (5 bases). Trimming took 2 bases from V and 3 from J, leaving 17 bases between them. The CDR3 loop spans 16 amino acids. Looked up from germline, CDR1 is LGHDT and CDR2 is YNNKEL (reference sequence). For the CDR3, the DNA is TGTGCCAGCAGCCAATCCGCGTGGGGAGAACGCTACGAGCAGTACTTC. It yields the protein CASSQSAWGERYEQYF.

The chain carries TRBV4-2 and TRBJ1-5; 7 nucleotides agree with TRBD1. In germline, CDR1 is LGHNA, CDR2 YNFKEQ. The CDR3 extends over 14 amino acids. The V segment lost 1 base and the J segment 4 bases; nucleotides outside the gene matches: 1. The CDR3, as DNA: TGTGCCAGCAGCCAAGCCAGGGGGAATCAGCCCCAGCATTTT. It yields the protein CASSQARGNQPQHF.

The V gene is TRBV5-1, the J gene TRBJ1-1, with a possible D match to TRBD1 (5 bases). Deletions cut 0 bases from V and 3 bases from J, with 9 bases between. The CDR3 is made up of 14 amino acids. Looked up from germline, CDR1 is SGHRS and CDR2 is YFSETQ. DNA for the CDR3: TGCGCCAGCAGCTTGGATGGGGGGGACACTGAAGCTTTCTTT. Translating it yields CASSLDGGDTEAFF.

This chain connects TRBV6-5 to TRBJ1-5, with TRBD1 as a possible D gene (5 bases). Germline V lookup: CDR1 MNHEY, CDR2 SVGAGI. The CDR3 is 14 residues long. The V and J ends lost 3 bases and 4 bases respectively, with 10 bases between them. CDR3 bases: TGTGCCAGCAGTTATAGCCGACAGAATCAGCCCCAGCATTTT. It encodes CASSYSRQNQPQHF.

The gene calls are TRBV6-1 and TRBJ1-5; the D is unclear. Trimming took 3 bases from V and 2 from J, leaving 17 bases between them. The CDR3 has 17 amino acids. Germline loops: CDR1 MNHNS, CDR2 SASEGT. CDR3 DNA sequence: TGTGCCAGCAGTGACCGCCCACGGGGTAGGGGCAATCAGCCCCAGCATTTT. Its protein is CASSDRPRGRGNQPQHF.

V usage is TRBV9 and J usage is TRBJ1-2; 10 bases are shared with TRBD1. Germline V gene lookup returns CDR1 SGDLS and CDR2 YYNGEE. CDR3 length: 13 amino acids. Trimming took 3 bases from V and 8 from J; bases not matched to a gene: 4. The CDR3 loop reads CASSAGQGGGYTF. The CDR3 coding sequence is TGTGCCAGCAGCGCAGGACAGGGGGGCGGCTACACCTTC.

The rearrangement joins TRBV7-2 to TRBJ2-1; 7 bases line up with TRBD2. The CDR3 sequence is 14 residues long. With V trimmed by 6 bases and J by 10 bases, 12 bases remained unmatched. Per the germline V gene, CDR1 is SGHTA and CDR2 is FQGNSA. The chain's CDR3 is CASRASGGTGEQFF. In DNA, the CDR3 is TGTGCCAGCAGGGCTAGCGGAGGGACCGGGGAGCAGTTCTTC.

The chain carries TRBV6-1 and TRBJ2-2, with 7 bases identical to TRBD1. Trimming at V came to 1 base and at J to 5 bases, leaving 7 bases not matched to a gene. Per germline, CDR1 MNHNS and CDR2 SASEGT. The CDR3 contains 16 residues. The CDR3 DNA reads as TGTGCCAGCAGTGAAGGGTTTGGGACAGTAACCGGGGAGCTGTTTTTT. Protein sequence: CASSEGFGTVTGELFF.

The rearrangement links TRBV12-5 to TRBJ2-5, with D perhaps TRBD2 (5 bases). Germline loops: CDR1 LGHNT, CDR2 FRNRAP. V was pared by 6 bases and J by 9 bases, with 17 bases between. The CDR3 spans 13 residues. The CDR3 protein is CASGGTGSSAQYF. CDR3 DNA sequence: TGTGCTAGTGGGGGTACGGGATCGAGTGCCCAGTACTTC.

The chain is built from TRBV2 and TRBJ1-5, with 7 bases lining up with TRBD1. The J segment lost 5 bases and the V segment lost 4 bases, leaving 5 bases of the junction unmatched. Germline CDR1 reads SNHLY; CDR2 reads FYNNEI. The CDR3 has 14 residues. For the CDR3, the DNA is TGTGCCAGCAGTGTGGACAGGAAGGATCAGCCCCAGCATTTT. This translates into CASSVDRKDQPQHF.

There are a few counts of this clone. The chain is built from TRBV19 and TRBJ2-1, with a weak D call TRBD1 (5 bases). The V gene lost 4 bases and the J gene lost 7 bases, with 14 bases spanning the gap. The CDR3 length is 14 residues. CDR1 and CDR2 from the germline V gene are LNHDA and SQIVND (reference sequence). CDR3 protein: CASSRTEAGNEQFF. In nucleotides, the CDR3 is TGTGCCAGTAGTAGGACCGAGGCAGGGAATGAGCAGTTCTTC.